Listed below are T cell receptor beta chains from one sample, sequenced in a study of radiation and T cells in renal cell carcinoma. Profiled with immunoSEQ multiplex PCR; TCRdb holds only in-frame clones, not every one. The data contain 70,000 to 95,000 clones, 82% of them seen just once; the ten biggest clones take up roughly 6%. The specimen comprised blood, sampled from a patient whose treatment included radiotherapy and nephrectomy. These receptor sequences come from a man between 60 and 75 years old with renal cell carcinoma. Each CDR3 is given with its conserved first and last residue. The D gene is left open where the match is weak. Some rows have no size entry. The others give once, few or many, or a class for an expanded clone.

d_call: TRBD1
j_call: TRBJ2-7
clone_size: -
v_call: TRBV27
cdr3_aa: CASGFDRAYEQYF
cdr3_nt: TGTGCCAGCGGGTTTGACAGGGCGTACGAGCAGTACTTC

d_call: TRBD2
j_call: TRBJ2-2
clone_size: -
v_call: TRBV11-3
cdr3_aa: CASSPRTSGNPGELFF
cdr3_nt: TGTGCCAGCAGCCCAAGGACTAGCGGGAACCCCGGGGAGCTGTTTTTT

d_call: -
j_call: TRBJ2-1
clone_size: -
v_call: TRBV20-1
cdr3_aa: CSATFNEQFF
cdr3_nt: TGCAGTGCCACCTTCAATGAGCAGTTCTTC

d_call: TRBD2
j_call: TRBJ2-7
clone_size: -
v_call: TRBV4-2
cdr3_aa: CASSRGTSGRAGAHEQYF
cdr3_nt: TGTGCCAGCAGCCGAGGGACTAGCGGGAGGGCCGGGGCCCACGAGCAGTACTTC

d_call: -
j_call: TRBJ2-1
clone_size: -
v_call: TRBV6-1
cdr3_aa: CASSEEREIWNEQFF
cdr3_nt: TGTGCCAGCAGTGAAGAGAGAGAAATTTGGAATGAGCAGTTCTTC

d_call: TRBD1
j_call: TRBJ1-1
clone_size: -
v_call: TRBV18
cdr3_aa: CASSSGGKDTEAFF
cdr3_nt: TGTGCCAGCTCCTCAGGGGGTAAAGACACTGAAGCTTTCTTT

d_call: -
j_call: TRBJ1-1
clone_size: -
v_call: TRBV7-3
cdr3_aa: CASSLNGGENTEAFF
cdr3_nt: TGTGCCAGCAGCTTAAATGGGGGCGAGAACACTGAAGCTTTCTTT

d_call: -
j_call: TRBJ1-4
clone_size: -
v_call: TRBV28
cdr3_aa: CASSWGRTNEKLFF
cdr3_nt: TGTGCCAGCAGTTGGGGCCGAACTAATGAAAAACTGTTTTTT

d_call: -
j_call: TRBJ1-4
clone_size: -
v_call: TRBV4-2
cdr3_aa: CASSQGKGIVKLFF
cdr3_nt: TGTGCCAGCAGCCAAGGGAAGGGCATTGTAAAACTGTTTTTT

d_call: -
j_call: TRBJ1-4
clone_size: -
v_call: TRBV7-2
cdr3_aa: CASSLGGPGLEKLFF
cdr3_nt: TGTGCCAGCAGCTTGGGTGGACCGGGCTTGGAAAAACTGTTTTTT

d_call: -
j_call: TRBJ2-4
clone_size: -
v_call: TRBV28
cdr3_aa: CASSLNTDVNIQYF
cdr3_nt: TGTGCCAGCAGTTTGAATACGGACGTAAACATTCAGTACTTC

d_call: -
j_call: TRBJ2-7
clone_size: -
v_call: TRBV6-6
cdr3_aa: CASSYSNAVSKQYF
cdr3_nt: TGTGCCAGCAGTTACTCTAATGCAGTCTCCAAGCAGTACTTC

d_call: -
j_call: TRBJ2-3
clone_size: -
v_call: TRBV7-2
cdr3_aa: CASTLVPEDTQYF
cdr3_nt: TGTGCCAGCACCCTCGTCCCGGAAGATACGCAGTATTTT

d_call: -
j_call: TRBJ2-7
clone_size: -
v_call: TRBV4-1
cdr3_aa: CASSQNLGPNTYEQYF
cdr3_nt: TGCGCCAGCAGCCAAAACTTGGGCCCGAATACCTACGAGCAGTACTTC

d_call: TRBD1
j_call: TRBJ2-1
clone_size: -
v_call: TRBV19
cdr3_aa: CASRSRGSDEQFF
cdr3_nt: TGTGCCAGTAGAAGCAGGGGGTCGGATGAGCAGTTCTTC

d_call: TRBD1
j_call: TRBJ1-5
clone_size: few
v_call: TRBV4-1
cdr3_aa: CASSLTGGLGNQPQHF
cdr3_nt: TGCGCCAGCAGCCTTACAGGGGGCCTTGGCAATCAGCCCCAGCATTTT

d_call: TRBD1
j_call: TRBJ2-7
clone_size: few
v_call: TRBV6-1
cdr3_aa: CASSFSGQGHEQYF
cdr3_nt: TGTGCCAGCAGCTTTAGTGGACAGGGCCACGAGCAGTACTTC

d_call: -
j_call: TRBJ2-2
clone_size: -
v_call: TRBV5-1
cdr3_aa: CASSPRVTGELFF
cdr3_nt: TGCGCCAGCAGCCCCAGGGTCACCGGGGAGCTGTTTTTT

d_call: -
j_call: TRBJ2-2
clone_size: -
v_call: TRBV19
cdr3_aa: CASSIRMRGANTGELFF
cdr3_nt: TGTGCCAGTAGTATACGAATGAGAGGGGCGAACACCGGGGAGCTGTTTTTT

d_call: TRBD1
j_call: TRBJ2-7
clone_size: -
v_call: TRBV5-1
cdr3_aa: CASSTGTGLYEQYF
cdr3_nt: TGCGCCAGCAGCACCGGGACAGGTCTATACGAGCAGTACTTC

d_call: -
j_call: TRBJ2-3
clone_size: -
v_call: TRBV28
cdr3_aa: CASSVAGNFGQFAADTQYF
cdr3_nt: TGTGCCAGCAGTGTGGCCGGGAACTTCGGGCAGTTTGCGGCAGATACGCAGTATTTT

d_call: TRBD1
j_call: TRBJ2-3
clone_size: -
v_call: TRBV14
cdr3_aa: CASSRGQVRTDTQYF
cdr3_nt: TGTGCCAGCAGCCGGGGACAGGTGCGCACAGATACGCAGTATTTT

d_call: TRBD1
j_call: TRBJ2-7
clone_size: -
v_call: TRBV5-6
cdr3_aa: CASSLIGTDSYEQYF
cdr3_nt: TGTGCCAGCAGCTTGATAGGGACAGACTCCTACGAGCAGTACTTC

d_call: -
j_call: TRBJ2-1
clone_size: -
v_call: TRBV4-3
cdr3_aa: CASSQDEGDSYHFGQFF
cdr3_nt: TGCGCCAGCAGCCAAGATGAGGGCGACAGCTACCACTTCGGGCAGTTCTTC

d_call: -
j_call: TRBJ2-7
clone_size: -
v_call: TRBV10-1
cdr3_aa: CASSGALSSYEQYF
cdr3_nt: TGCGCCAGCAGCGGGGCATTGAGCTCCTACGAGCAGTACTTC

d_call: TRBD2
j_call: TRBJ2-1
clone_size: once
v_call: TRBV11-1
cdr3_aa: CASSLVKSGGGNEQFF
cdr3_nt: TGTGCCAGCAGCTTAGTAAAGTCCGGGGGGGGCAATGAGCAGTTCTTC

d_call: TRBD1
j_call: TRBJ1-4
clone_size: -
v_call: TRBV11-2
cdr3_aa: CASSSTRGTNEKLFF
cdr3_nt: TGTGCCAGCAGCTCGACCAGGGGGACTAATGAAAAACTGTTTTTT

d_call: TRBD1
j_call: TRBJ1-1
clone_size: -
v_call: TRBV6-6
cdr3_aa: CASSSNDRGNTEAFF
cdr3_nt: TGTGCCAGCAGTTCCAACGACAGGGGGAACACTGAAGCTTTCTTT

d_call: -
j_call: TRBJ2-3
clone_size: -
v_call: TRBV5-4
cdr3_aa: CASSQEGMLRDTQYF
cdr3_nt: TGCGCCAGCAGCCAAGAGGGTATGCTGAGAGATACGCAGTATTTT

d_call: -
j_call: TRBJ2-1
clone_size: once
v_call: TRBV28
cdr3_aa: CASNPQLRDNEQFF
cdr3_nt: TGTGCCAGCAACCCCCAGCTCCGGGACAATGAGCAGTTCTTC

d_call: -
j_call: TRBJ1-3
clone_size: -
v_call: TRBV25-1
cdr3_aa: CASSDQVTGNTIYF
cdr3_nt: TGTGCCAGCAGTGATCAGGTGACTGGAAACACCATATATTTT

d_call: TRBD1
j_call: TRBJ1-5
clone_size: -
v_call: TRBV28
cdr3_aa: CASSLIKGQGSQPQHF
cdr3_nt: TGTGCCAGCAGTTTAATCAAGGGACAGGGAAGCCAGCCCCAGCATTTT

d_call: -
j_call: TRBJ1-1
clone_size: few
v_call: TRBV30
cdr3_aa: CAWSVRGGETEAFF
cdr3_nt: TGTGCCTGGAGTGTACGGGGGGGAGAAACTGAAGCTTTCTTT

d_call: -
j_call: TRBJ2-7
clone_size: once
v_call: TRBV28
cdr3_aa: CASSGLFIRDEQYF
cdr3_nt: TGTGCCAGTAGTGGGCTTTTCATTCGGGACGAGCAGTACTTC

d_call: -
j_call: TRBJ2-7
clone_size: once
v_call: TRBV7-2
cdr3_aa: CASSLVFYEQYF
cdr3_nt: TGTGCCAGCAGCTTAGTGTTTTACGAGCAGTACTTC

d_call: -
j_call: TRBJ1-4
clone_size: -
v_call: TRBV4-1
cdr3_aa: CASSQHVTATNEKLFF
cdr3_nt: TGCGCCAGCAGCCAGCACGTGACTGCAACTAATGAAAAACTGTTTTTT

d_call: TRBD1
j_call: TRBJ1-1
clone_size: few
v_call: TRBV5-1
cdr3_aa: CASSLQGAQNTEAFF
cdr3_nt: TGCGCCAGCAGCTTACAGGGGGCTCAGAACACTGAAGCTTTCTTT

d_call: -
j_call: TRBJ1-1
clone_size: -
v_call: TRBV6-5
cdr3_aa: CASSYSQGWTEAFF
cdr3_nt: TGTGCCAGCAGTTATTCACAGGGTTGGACTGAAGCTTTCTTT

d_call: -
j_call: TRBJ1-1
clone_size: few
v_call: TRBV28
cdr3_aa: CASRTPRTYEAFF
cdr3_nt: TGTGCCAGCAGAACTCCGAGGACCTACGAAGCTTTCTTT

d_call: -
j_call: TRBJ2-5
clone_size: -
v_call: TRBV6-5
cdr3_aa: CASSPPGSLQETQYF
cdr3_nt: TGTGCCAGCAGCCCCCCAGGGAGCCTCCAAGAGACCCAGTACTTC

d_call: -
j_call: TRBJ2-6
clone_size: -
v_call: TRBV30
cdr3_aa: CAWSTPRFGANVLTF
cdr3_nt: TGTGCCTGGAGTACCCCTCGTTTTGGGGCCAACGTCCTGACTTTC

d_call: -
j_call: TRBJ2-7
clone_size: -
v_call: TRBV21-1
cdr3_aa: CASSKGGSGEPPYEQYF
cdr3_nt: TGTGCCAGCAGCAAAGGGGGTTCGGGGGAACCCCCCTACGAGCAGTACTTC

d_call: TRBD2
j_call: TRBJ2-1
clone_size: once
v_call: TRBV6-6
cdr3_aa: CASSRKLAGGEQFF
cdr3_nt: TGTGCCAGCAGTCGCAAACTAGCGGGAGGTGAGCAGTTCTTC

d_call: -
j_call: TRBJ2-7
clone_size: -
v_call: TRBV18
cdr3_aa: CASRESYEQYF
cdr3_nt: TGTGCCAGCCGGGAGAGTTACGAGCAGTACTTC

d_call: TRBD1
j_call: TRBJ1-4
clone_size: -
v_call: TRBV29-1
cdr3_aa: CSVGGTGGSEKLFF
cdr3_nt: TGCAGCGTTGGAGGGACAGGGGGAAGTGAAAAACTGTTTTTT

d_call: -
j_call: TRBJ2-7
clone_size: -
v_call: TRBV7-2
cdr3_aa: CASSLGGRSTHEQYF
cdr3_nt: TGTGCCAGCAGCTTAGGAGGTAGATCAACCCACGAGCAGTACTTC

d_call: -
j_call: TRBJ2-3
clone_size: -
v_call: TRBV5-5
cdr3_aa: CASSLLVVTDTQYF
cdr3_nt: TGTGCCAGCAGCCTCTTGGTGGTTACAGATACGCAGTATTTT

d_call: -
j_call: TRBJ2-3
clone_size: -
v_call: TRBV19
cdr3_aa: CASRGGLRAPSTDTQYF
cdr3_nt: TGTGCCAGTCGAGGGGGACTGCGGGCCCCGAGCACAGATACGCAGTATTTT

d_call: TRBD2
j_call: TRBJ2-7
clone_size: -
v_call: TRBV6-5
cdr3_aa: CASSITGLATYEQYF
cdr3_nt: TGTGCCAGCAGTATCACGGGACTAGCGACATACGAGCAGTACTTC

d_call: -
j_call: TRBJ2-5
clone_size: -
v_call: TRBV7-2
cdr3_aa: CASSGGQRETQYF
cdr3_nt: TGTGCCAGCAGTGGAGGACAGCGAGAGACCCAGTACTTC

d_call: TRBD1
j_call: TRBJ2-7
clone_size: -
v_call: TRBV28
cdr3_aa: CASSSTGQGDEQYF
cdr3_nt: TGTGCCAGCAGTTCGACCGGACAGGGAGACGAGCAGTACTTC

d_call: TRBD1
j_call: TRBJ2-5
clone_size: -
v_call: TRBV25-1
cdr3_aa: CASSRDRAAETQYF
cdr3_nt: TGTGCCAGCAGCCGGGACAGGGCGGCGGAGACCCAGTACTTC

d_call: -
j_call: TRBJ2-1
clone_size: -
v_call: TRBV27
cdr3_aa: CASRLDFSPNEQFF
cdr3_nt: TGTGCCAGCCGTCTTGACTTTTCCCCCAATGAGCAGTTCTTC

d_call: -
j_call: TRBJ1-4
clone_size: -
v_call: TRBV4-1
cdr3_aa: CASSQGGGGRGNEKLFF
cdr3_nt: TGCGCCAGCAGCCAGGGAGGGGGGGGCAGGGGCAACGAAAAACTGTTTTTT